The entry below describes one T cell receptor (beta chain). The antigen is undetermined. The CDR3 is made up of 15 amino acids. Per germline, CDR1 SGHRS and CDR2 YFSETQ. V lost 4 bases and J lost 5, with 16 bases in between. These data belong to a study of cytomegalovirus exposure and HLA in healthy donors. Overall study: A preliminary data release comprised 80 million to 95 million unique TCRs obtained from HLA-typed donors. The study, taken as a whole, reports: Researchers catalogued 150 or so TCR beta chains as cytomegalovirus-associated. The HLA-A and HLA-B alleles of most subjects were reportedly predicted accurately from TCR beta sequences.

In the PCR, 60 Vbeta and 13 Jbeta primers were used. TCRdb keeps only in-frame clones here, not all; method: immunoSEQ multiplex PCR. The table shows some 150,000 clones, with approximately 79% occurring only once. The material sequenced was PBMCs. J is TRBJ1-5 and V is TRBV5-1, with D possibly TRBD1 on 6 matching bases. This clonotype was obtained from a man between 18 and 29 years old in good health and CMV-seropositive. This chain's CDR3 is CASSPNAGADQPQHF. CDR3 DNA sequence: TGCGCCAGCAGCCCGAACGCGGGGGCAGATCAGCCCCAGCATTTT.